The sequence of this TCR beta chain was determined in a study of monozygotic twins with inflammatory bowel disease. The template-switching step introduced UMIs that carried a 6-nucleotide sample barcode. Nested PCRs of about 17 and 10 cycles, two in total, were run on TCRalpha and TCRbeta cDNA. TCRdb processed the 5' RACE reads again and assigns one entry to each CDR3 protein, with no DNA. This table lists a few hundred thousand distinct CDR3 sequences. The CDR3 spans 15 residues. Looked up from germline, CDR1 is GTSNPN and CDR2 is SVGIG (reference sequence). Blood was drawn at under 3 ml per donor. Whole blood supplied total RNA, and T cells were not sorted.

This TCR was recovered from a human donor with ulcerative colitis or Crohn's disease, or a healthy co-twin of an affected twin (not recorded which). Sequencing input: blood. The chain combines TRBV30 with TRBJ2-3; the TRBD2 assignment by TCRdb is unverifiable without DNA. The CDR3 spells CAWSVAGGAGDTQYF.